What follows is one T cell receptor (beta chain) and its context. This entry belongs to a study of shared clonotypes between healthy human individuals. The ends lost 5 bases at V and 8 bases at J; junction bases unmatched: 8. CDR1 and CDR2 from the germline V gene are MNHEY and SMNVEV (reference sequence). The CDR3 is 15 amino acids. The method was immunoSEQ multiplex PCR; TCRdb's version includes in-frame clones alone and lacks a portion of them. The sample carries roughly 2.1 million clones, under 95% recorded once. The naive CD8 fraction comprised CD45RO-negative cells positively selected for CCR7 and excluded terminally differentiated effector memory CD45RA+ cells.

This sequence was found in a man aged 18 to 35 in good health. Some clones in this sample may be carry-over from other donors' samples. The chain joins TRBV27 to TRBJ2-1; TRBD2 agrees at 11 bases. Sequenced input: naive CD8+ T cells from PBMCs. CDR3 DNA sequence: TGTGCCAGCAGTCCACATACTAGCGGGAGCGATGAGCAGTTCTTC. It codes for CASSPHTSGSDEQFF.